This T cell receptor (beta chain) stems from a study of T cell repertoires in cytomegalovirus infection (dated by TCRdb to between 2017 and 2020). The study in broad terms: The peptide stimulations were aimed at well-studied HLA-B-restricted epitopes as well as recently identified HLA-C-restricted CMV epitopes, whose presentation resists viral immunomodulation. Donor HLA type was relevant to the analysis, because carriage of CMV infection together with the matching HLA type was indicated by public TCR beta signatures.

The sequencer was an Illumina HiSeq 1500. The public sequencing data were trimmed at Q25 with fastp and processed into clonotypes with MiXCR by TCRdb, which kept only in-frame beta chains. Entries that share a CDR3 protein sequence are merged under the most common genes and DNA. The sample table holds around 95,000 distinct CDR3 sequences, of which over 25% were seen once. The ten largest clones take up roughly 71% of the sample. This clonotype was found a few times. The antigen it recognizes is unknown. No much larger clonotype is one base removed from it; base qualities were not supplied. The intended sense of this specimen's treatment or condition label: in vitro stimulation with specific CMV peptide epitopes to enrich CMV-specific T cells. The full study reports these points: The ex vivo response was dominated by HLA-C-restricted CMV-specific TCR beta clonotypes, which also provided the single most frequent clonotype in two of eight donors. In both this cohort and an independent roughly 350-donor cohort, the cumulative frequency of public TCR beta family members distinguished carriers of CMV infection plus the relevant HLA type.

From cysteine to phenylalanine, the CDR3 is 15 amino acids long. Just CDR3 DNA is preserved here, 45 bases in frame from base 1. V is cut by 6 bases and J by 7 bases, and the space between the germline ends is 18 bases. From the germline V gene, CDR1 is MGHRA and CDR2 is YSYEKL. Sequences were derived from CD8+ T cells from cultured PBMCs, sampled from culture after CMV antigen stimulation. The sequence joins TRBV4-1 to TRBJ1-4; the D gene cannot be named for sure. The clonotype comes from a human donor in good health (CMV status not recorded). Some clones in this sample may be carry-over from other donors' samples. The nucleotides read TGCGCCAGCAGTCTCCCGGCCAGCGCTCCTGAAAAACTGTTTTTT. Protein translation: CASSLPASAPEKLFF.